The 28 T cell receptor beta chains below all came from one sample that was sequenced in a study of radiation and T cells in renal cell carcinoma. The assay was immunoSEQ multiplex PCR, and TCRdb's table has in-frame clones only and misses some. This table holds about 140,000 clones, approximately 87% found once. Time point described: baseline pretreatment blood. The sample's treatment: 15 Gy SBRT to primary tumor, nephrectomy 4 weeks later. The sample was blood, taken from a patient whose treatment included radiotherapy and nephrectomy. The receptors were sampled from a woman aged 45-59 years with renal cell carcinoma.

This clone was detected once. CDR3 DNA sequence: TGCGCCAGCAGCAAGGTGATGGCCGGGACAGGGGAATCTGAAGCTTTCTTT. Translating gives CASSKVMAGTGESEAFF. This sequence joins TRBV4-3 and TRBJ1-1; 10 bases align to TRBD1. The CDR3 has 17 amino acids. Trimming removed 5 bases from V and 6 bases from J; junction bases left unmatched: 15. CDR1 is LGHNA and CDR2 is YSLEER in the germline V gene.

This clone was observed a handful of times. The chain recombines TRBV14 with TRBJ2-1; the match to TRBD2 covers 7 bases. V gave up 1 base and J gave up 10 bases; unmatched junction bases: 4. CDR1 and CDR2 from the germline V gene are SGHDN and FVKESK. The CDR3 is 13 residues long. The CDR3 nucleotides are TGTGCCAGCAGCCAAGTGGGGGGGACCGAGCAGTTCTTC. It specifies CASSQVGGTEQFF. Filled out from reference TRBV14 and TRBJ2-1, the complete variable domain reads EAGVTQFPSHSVIEKGQTVTLRCDPISGHDNLYWYRRVMGKEIKFLLHFVKESKQDESGMPNNRFLAERTGGTYSTLKVQPAELEDSGVYFCASSQVGGTEQFFGPGTRLTVL.

The V gene is TRBV5-1, the J gene TRBJ2-7; 8 bases match TRBD1. J lost 3 bases, V lost 4 bases, and 9 bases had no gene match. This CDR3 contains 15 residues. Germline CDR1 and CDR2: SGHRS and YFSETQ. In DNA, the CDR3 is TGCGCCAGCAGCGAGACCGGACAGGGAATCTACGAGCAGTACTTC. It encodes CASSETGQGIYEQYF.

The V call is TRBV28, the J call TRBJ2-7, with unresolved D. The germline gives CDR1 MDHEN, CDR2 SYDVKM. V shed 6 bases and J shed 5 bases, with 8 bases lying between them. The CDR3 contains 11 residues. The DNA of the CDR3 is TGTGCCAGCAGCTGGTTGGACGAGCAGTACTTC. Translated, it gives CASSWLDEQYF.

The chain couples TRBV5-1 to TRBJ2-3, with D perhaps given as TRBD1 or TRBD2 (5 bases each). The V gene lost 2 bases and the J gene lost 5 bases, with 15 bases spanning the gap. The CDR3 sequence is 15 residues long. Per the germline V gene, CDR1 is SGHRS and CDR2 is YFSETQ. The CDR3: CASSFAGTKGDTQYF. In nucleotides, the CDR3 is TGCGCCAGCAGCTTCGCCGGGACCAAAGGAGATACGCAGTATTTT.

J is TRBJ2-7 and V is TRBV6-5; a possible D gene is TRBD1 (5 bases). Trimming left V 4 bases short and J 3 bases short, with 13 bases between. The germline CDR1 and CDR2 sequences are MNHEY and SVGAGI. The CDR3 extends over 14 amino acids. The CDR3 spells CASSSAGHLYEQYF. Here the CDR3 DNA reads TGTGCCAGCAGTTCGGCAGGGCATCTCTACGAGCAGTACTTC.

CDR3 DNA sequence: TGTGCCAGCAGTACACCGGGACAGGGGTTTTTGGAGACCCAGTACTTC. Translated, it gives CASSTPGQGFLETQYF. This chain uses TRBV6-6 with TRBJ2-5; 10 bases match TRBD1. The J segment lost 5 bases and the V segment lost 5 bases, leaving 11 bases of the junction unmatched. CDR1 and CDR2 from the germline V gene are MNHNY and SVGAGI (reference sequence). CDR3 size: 16 residues.

This chain links TRBV7-6 with TRBJ1-5; maybe TRBD1 (6 bases). Germline V gene lookup returns CDR1 SGHVS and CDR2 FNYEAQ. The length of the CDR3 is 13 residues. Trimming took off 4 bases at V and 5 bases at J, with 9 bases between the two ends. The CDR3: CASSSNRDQPQHF. CDR3 DNA: TGTGCCAGCAGCTCAAACAGGGATCAGCCCCAGCATTTT.

The chain joins TRBV30 to TRBJ1-2; 10 positions match TRBD1. J gave up 1 base and V 1 base, and 6 bases lay outside the gene matches. CDR1 and CDR2 (germline): GTSNPN, SVGIG (reference sequence). The CDR3 contains 16 residues. In DNA form, the CDR3 reads TGTGCCTGGAGTGCGACAGACAGGGGGCATAACTATGGCTACACCTTC. Translated: CAWSATDRGHNYGYTF.

The J gene is TRBJ2-1, the V gene TRBV10-1; D tentatively reads TRBD1 or TRBD2 (5 bases each). V shed 6 bases and J shed 0 bases, with 15 bases lying between them. The CDR3 has 16 amino acids. Germline-derived CDR1 and CDR2 are WNHNN and SYGVQD (reference sequence). The CDR3 sequence is CASSSGTSSSYNEQFF. CDR3 sequence (DNA): TGCGCCAGCAGCTCCGGGACCTCTAGCTCCTACAATGAGCAGTTCTTC.

This clone was observed a few times. The chain has TRBV6-1 and TRBJ2-1; D not certain. V shed 8 bases and J shed 0 bases, with 14 bases lying between them. The CDR3 loop spans 15 amino acids. Per the germline V gene, CDR1 is MNHNS and CDR2 is SASEGT. CDR3 loop: CASPKDQVSYNEQFF. CDR3 coding DNA: TGTGCCAGCCCTAAAGATCAGGTCTCCTACAATGAGCAGTTCTTC.

The chain joins TRBV9 to TRBJ2-5, with D perhaps being TRBD1 or TRBD2 (5 bases each). CDR3 length: 15 residues. V was pared by 0 bases and J by 2 bases, with 11 bases between. Per germline, CDR1 SGDLS and CDR2 YYNGEE. The CDR3 region is CASSVGRGGQETQYF. The DNA of the CDR3 is TGTGCCAGCAGCGTAGGCCGGGGCGGACAAGAGACCCAGTACTTC. The entire variable domain, with the rest obtained from reference TRBV9 and TRBJ2-5, is as follows: DSGVTQTPKHLITATGQRVTLRCSPRSGDLSVYWYQQSLDQGLQFLIQYYNGEERAKGNILERFSAQQFPDLHSELNLSSLELGDSALYFCASSVGRGGQETQYFGPGTRLLVL.

This clone showed up just once. The chain has TRBV9 and TRBJ1-1; no firm D call. The CDR3 length is 16 residues. V was shortened by 0 bases and J by 0 bases, with 12 bases between the two germline ends. Germline V gene lookup returns CDR1 SGDLS and CDR2 YYNGEE. The CDR3 reads CASSVGSFAMNTEAFF. In DNA form, the CDR3 reads TGTGCCAGCAGCGTAGGATCATTCGCCATGAACACTGAAGCTTTCTTT. Drawing the rest from reference TRBV9 and TRBJ1-1, the complete variable domain is DSGVTQTPKHLITATGQRVTLRCSPRSGDLSVYWYQQSLDQGLQFLIQYYNGEERAKGNILERFSAQQFPDLHSELNLSSLELGDSALYFCASSVGSFAMNTEAFFGQGTRLTVV.

This sequence joins TRBV19 and TRBJ1-1; 9 bases line up with TRBD1. The V and J ends lost 3 bases and 1 base, in that order; junction bases with no gene match: 0. CDR1 and CDR2 (germline): LNHDA, SQIVND (reference sequence). There are 14 residues in the CDR3. CDR3 DNA sequence: TGTGCCAGTAGTATGGGACAGGGGAACACTGAAGCTTTCTTT. Amino acids: CASSMGQGNTEAFF.

V usage is TRBV19 and J usage is TRBJ1-3; perhaps TRBD1 as D (5 bases). The V end lost 6 bases, the J end lost 4 bases, and 10 bases lay between the germline ends. The CDR3 consists of 13 residues. Germline CDR1 reads LNHDA; CDR2 reads SQIVND (reference sequence). CDR3 sequence: CASRKAGGNTIYF. The CDR3 nucleotides are TGTGCCAGTAGGAAAGCAGGGGGAAACACCATATATTTT.

The V gene is TRBV9, the J gene TRBJ1-1; D call uncertain. The CDR3 totals 15 residues. Germline CDR1 SGDLS, CDR2 YYNGEE. Trimming removed 3 bases at V and 4 bases at J, with 16 bases between. CDR3 loop: CASSASGVMGTEAFF. As DNA, the CDR3 is TGTGCCAGCAGCGCCAGTGGGGTCATGGGCACTGAAGCTTTCTTT.

This rearrangement joins TRBV5-1 to TRBJ2-3; no clear D gene. Trimming took 4 bases from V and 2 from J, leaving 14 bases between them. The CDR3 extends over 15 amino acids. Germline V CDR1 and CDR2: SGHRS, YFSETQ. The CDR3 DNA reads TGCGCCAGCAGCCCGAGTACTCACTACACAGATACGCAGTATTTT. The encoded protein is CASSPSTHYTDTQYF.

In its sample, this clone was seen a few times. This chain joins TRBV5-1 and TRBJ1-4, with D possibly matching TRBD1 (5 bases). CDR1 is SGHRS, CDR2 YFSETQ, per germline. The CDR3 loop spans 14 amino acids. With 2 bases removed from V and 3 bases from J, the gap between germline ends came to 8 bases. CDR3 DNA sequence: TGCGCCAGCAGCTTACAGGCGTCTAATGAAAAACTGTTTTTT. Encoded protein: CASSLQASNEKLFF.

In its sample, this clone was seen a few times. This chain uses TRBV4-3 with TRBJ1-1; D remains ambiguous. The V gene's germline CDR1 is LGHNA and CDR2 YSLEER. CDR3 length equals 15 residues. V gave up 0 bases and J gave up 7 bases, with 15 bases separating them. In DNA form, the CDR3 reads TGCGCCAGCAGCCAAGATTTCGGGGTAGGAGGTGAAGCTTTCTTT. Translated: CASSQDFGVGGEAFF.

This chain joins TRBV11-3 and TRBJ1-6, with D unresolved. The ends were cut back, 0 bases at V and 10 bases at J, with 7 bases in the middle. The CDR3 length is 13 residues. In germline, CDR1 is SGHNT, CDR2 YENEEA. CDR3 region: CASSLDMISPLHF. In DNA form, the CDR3 reads TGTGCCAGCAGCTTAGATATGATATCACCCCTCCACTTT.

V gene TRBV7-2 combines with J gene TRBJ1-2; possible D gene TRBD1, 6 bases. From germline, CDR1 is SGHTA and CDR2 FQGNSA. V gave up 4 bases and J gave up 3 bases, with 15 bases separating them. The CDR3 loop spans 15 amino acids. CDR3: CASSSSPGQDYGYTF. CDR3 sequence (DNA): TGTGCCAGCAGCTCATCACCGGGACAAGACTATGGCTACACCTTC.

The chain links TRBV18 to TRBJ1-6, with 7 bases matching TRBD1. The V segment lost 2 bases and the J segment 7 bases; nucleotides outside the gene matches: 5. The CDR3 has 15 amino acids. CDR1 KGHSH and CDR2 LQKENI come from the germline V gene. The CDR3, as DNA: TGTGCCAGCTCACCATCGGGACAGCCAAATTCACCCCTCCACTTT. Its translation: CASSPSGQPNSPLHF.

V and J are TRBV19 and TRBJ2-7; the D call may be TRBD1 or TRBD2 (5 bases each). The germline V and J ends were trimmed by 5 bases and 2 bases, with 16 bases remaining between them. In germline, CDR1 is LNHDA, CDR2 SQIVND (reference sequence). The CDR3 covers 15 residues. The CDR3 reads CASSLPGRGTYEQYF. CDR3 DNA: TGTGCCAGTAGTCTGCCGGGACGGGGAACCTACGAGCAGTACTTC.

V is TRBV30 and J is TRBJ2-7, with TRBD2 identical over 13 bases. This CDR3 contains 18 residues. CDR1 GTSNPN and CDR2 SVGIG come from the germline V gene (reference sequence). Trimming at V came to 1 base and at J to 4 bases, leaving 13 bases not matched to a gene. The CDR3 bases are TGTGCCTGGAGTGGGGGGACTAGCGGGGCTTCATCGAAGTACGAGCAGTACTTC. It translates to CAWSGGTSGASSKYEQYF.

This clone was detected only a few times. The genes are TRBV9 and TRBJ2-7, with 7 bases fitting TRBD2. CDR1 is SGDLS and CDR2 is YYNGEE in the germline V gene. V was clipped by 0 bases and J by 0 bases; unmatched bases: 6. The CDR3 contains 16 residues. This CDR3 reads CASSVGASGASYEQYF. In nucleotides, the CDR3 is TGTGCCAGCAGCGTAGGGGCGAGCGGGGCCTCCTACGAGCAGTACTTC.

The rearrangement links TRBV28 to TRBJ2-2; either TRBD1 or TRBD2 may fit D (5 bases each). Germline V gene lookup returns CDR1 MDHEN and CDR2 SYDVKM. V lost 6 bases, J lost 2 bases, and 16 bases lay in between. The CDR3 contains 16 residues. The CDR3 protein is CASRVLGTDNTGELFF. Written as DNA, the CDR3 is TGTGCCAGCAGAGTACTTGGGACGGACAACACCGGGGAGCTGTTTTTT.

This clone was observed once. V gene TRBV6-6 combines with J gene TRBJ2-4; a possible D gene is TRBD1 (5 bases). The CDR3 runs to 13 residues. Germline assignment: CDR1 MNHNY and CDR2 SVGAGI (reference sequence). With 5 bases removed from V and 8 bases from J, the gap between germline ends came to 13 bases. The CDR3 loop reads CASSVRVRDIQYF. DNA of the CDR3: TGTGCCAGCAGTGTCAGGGTTCGGGACATTCAGTACTTC.

The V gene is TRBV4-3, the J gene TRBJ2-7, with D possibly being TRBD2 (5 bases). The CDR3 is 13 amino acids. CDR1 is LGHNA and CDR2 is YSLEER in the germline V gene. The germline V and J ends were trimmed by 0 bases and 7 bases, with 10 bases remaining between them. CDR3 in DNA: TGCGCCAGCAGCCAAGATGAACCGGGGGAGCAGTACTTC. Its protein product is CASSQDEPGEQYF.